Listed below are T cell receptor beta chains from one sample, sequenced in a study of cytomegalovirus exposure and HLA in healthy donors. TCRdb keeps only in-frame clones here, not all; method: immunoSEQ multiplex PCR. The sample has some 200,000 clones; over 75% are singletons. Sequenced material: PBMCs. The receptors were sampled from a man aged 40-49 years in good health and CMV-seropositive. Both conserved end residues are part of each CDR3. A D gene is named only where the DNA matches it firmly. The size field is filled for only some rows; it gives once, few, many or a size class.

-	TRBV7-3	TRBJ1-2	-	CASSPTGSYGYTF
TRBD2	TRBV2	TRBJ2-3	-	CASKRGGLVADTQYF
TRBD1	TRBV7-9	TRBJ2-5	-	CASSSAGTGLRTQYF
-	TRBV6-4	TRBJ2-7	-	CASSDSNYAEEFVYEQYF
TRBD2	TRBV7-8	TRBJ2-7	-	CASSLEAGGLAYEQYF
-	TRBV2	TRBJ2-5	-	CASSAGVDQETQYF
-	TRBV28	TRBJ1-3	-	CASRGQIAGNTIYF
TRBD2	TRBV30	TRBJ2-5	-	CAWSGGGPIETQYF
-	TRBV6-5	TRBJ1-6	-	CASSQTGAGSPLHF
TRBD2	TRBV30	TRBJ2-7	-	CASGTSGDYEQYF
-	TRBV6-5	TRBJ2-5	-	CASAGQTETQYF
-	TRBV28	TRBJ2-5	-	CASRSGSRGGQETQYF
-	TRBV14	TRBJ2-3	-	CASSQTKGGTDTQYF
TRBD2	TRBV6-4	TRBJ2-1	-	CASSEDNSGGVWQFF
-	TRBV19	TRBJ1-1	-	CASSMSAGTPRRDFF
-	TRBV28	TRBJ1-4	-	CASPSHSVTNEKLFF
-	TRBV7-9	TRBJ2-7	-	CASSSASSYEQYF
-	TRBV29-1	TRBJ2-7	few	CSGVWVGGYEQYF
-	TRBV5-1	TRBJ2-7	-	CASSLIGGAISSYEQYF
TRBD1	TRBV6-5	TRBJ1-1	few	CASSYRGLSSNTEAFF
-	TRBV2	TRBJ2-5	few	CASLNGQYQETQYF
-	TRBV6-4	TRBJ2-1	once	CASSDFEGEQFF
-	TRBV2	TRBJ2-3	few	CASSTYGHDYSLDTDTQYF
-	TRBV4-1	TRBJ2-2	-	CASSQVGRTGELFF
-	TRBV15	TRBJ2-1	-	CATRASNNEQFF
TRBD2	TRBV28	TRBJ2-7	once	CASSRQVAGGEQYF
-	TRBV27	TRBJ1-1	-	CASSTGKLTEAFF
TRBD1	TRBV19	TRBJ1-1	-	CASSKEQGRTEAFF
TRBD2	TRBV5-4	TRBJ2-2	-	CASSSWTSGGVISGELFF
TRBD1	TRBV6-5	TRBJ2-4	-	CASSNPQGNIQYF